This entry features one T cell receptor beta chain sequence. Its antigen is currently not known. The source of the sample is a study of T cells expressing NK-cell markers (dated by TCRdb to the early 2020s). Background on the whole study: Three sorted T-cell subsets (CD3+CD56+NKG2C+, CD3+CD56+NKG2C- and CD3+CD56-NKG2C+) from seven to nine donors had their TCR beta-chain repertoires profiled. Among the eight sequenced donors, seven were HCMV-seropositive and one was HCMV-seronegative. All eight donors whose samples were sequenced were randomly selected healthy volunteers, three of them men and five women. The libraries were sequenced on Illumina HiSeq 2000/2500, MiSeq or NextSeq, producing 2 x 150 bp reads.

Summary of the overall study and its limitations: For roughly six donors, the dominant CD3+CD56+NKG2C+ clonotypes were among the top 10 CD8+ clonotypes and accounted for about 1.0-7.5% of CD8+ T cells. Those dominant clonotypes were again the most abundant among CD3+CD56-NKG2C+ cells in a handful of donors, at roughly 28.3-60.1%. Whether the expanded NKG2C-expressing T cell clones were specific for HCMV antigens was left unclear.

Instrument used: Illumina HiSeq 2000. 5'RACE template switching, by which a universal primer site and unique molecular identifiers were added, was used to make TCR beta cDNA libraries. cDNA synthesis was primed from the TCR beta constant segment and was followed by two successive PCR amplification steps. In the paper's pipeline: MIGEC was used to demultiplex reads and group the reads by UMI, and MiTCR was used to assemble and quantify clonotypes. To exclude erroneous sequences, only TCR cDNA sequences supported by at least two reads were retained. The tcR package was used for downstream repertoire analysis, and clonotypes were matched between fractions using CDR3 nucleotide sequence together with V segment. VDJmatch was used to annotate antigen specificity against VDJdb, with one amino acid substitution in CDR3 allowed. Following reprocessing of the reads by TCRdb, the data hold one row per CDR3 protein sequence and no DNA is available. The V and J calls and clone size come from TCRdb's table, not from the authors' own analysis. The sample has about 390,000 distinct CDR3 sequences on record. Together, the top ten hold about 10% of the sample.

HCMV-specific IgG was detected in serum with a commercial ELISA kit to determine HCMV serostatus. Peripheral blood mononuclear cells were isolated from blood by Ficoll density gradient centrifugation. Based on the germline V gene, the CDR1 and CDR2 sequences are MDHEN and SYDVKM. Measured from the cysteine to the phenylalanine, the CDR3 is 11 residues long. The nucleotide record is missing. Sequenced sample: blood T cells: a sorted CD56 or NKG2C T cell subset, CD4+ or CD8+ T cells, or bulk PBMC T cells (not recorded which). This TCR was recovered from a woman aged 45-59 years in good health. Donor details come from another sample of the same person, matched by shared clones. The chain was built from TRBV28 and TRBJ1-1. This receptor carries the CDR3 CASSLSRAAFF.